The clone carrying this TCR beta chain has ten or more counts. What it binds is unknown. RNA transcripts were the template, and TCR beta CDR3 regions were amplified from them. Second-round multiplex PCR followed a first-round RT-PCR using HTBI primers. TCRdb reprocessed the multiplex PCR reads with MiXCR, giving one entry per CDR3 protein. The data show approximately 480,000 distinct CDR3 sequences, around 15% seen once. Germline V gene data show CDR1 as MNHEY and CDR2 as SVGAGI. CDR3 length: 14 residues. V lost 2 bases and J 5 bases, leaving 12 bases between the germline ends. Disease in donors with ophthalmopathy had moderate-to-severe activity, CAS ≥3, NOSPECS ≥4 and under 3 months' duration. The data derive from a study of Graves' ophthalmopathy and Graves' hyperthyroidism. Study as a whole: Peripheral blood sampling occurred at initial diagnosis, before any treatment. Study observations and caveats: Most expanded thyroid clonotypes above 0.001 frequency also appeared in blood.

The specimen was blood. The rearrangement links TRBV6-5 to TRBJ1-2; possible D gene TRBD1, 6 bases. This receptor was taken from a woman under 40 with Graves' ophthalmopathy. In nucleotides, the CDR3 is TGTGCCAGCAGTTACGGGGGGCCGGGGTATGGCTACACCTTC. It codes for CASSYGGPGYGYTF.